These 4 T cell receptor beta chains share one sample of origin, sequenced in a study of blood T cell repertoires in COVID-19 (TCRdb year 2020). Receptors were amplified or captured by the immunoSEQ multiplex PCR assay. TCRdb holds this immuneACCESS table with in-frame rearrangements only. Some clones are missing; in checked studies, unresolved V genes explain under half, and the rest has no known cause. The sample yields over 60,000 clones; about nine tenths were counted once. The ten top clones hold roughly 6.3% of the sample. Sequenced input: peripheral blood. These receptors were obtained from a woman of 80 years or more with active COVID-19.

The V call is TRBV18, the J call TRBJ2-2; 8 bases match TRBD1. The CDR3 runs to 15 residues. V gave up 4 bases and J gave up 3 bases; unmatched junction bases: 4. The germline CDR1 and CDR2 sequences are KGHSH and LQKENI. The CDR3: CASSLIQGDTGELFF. The CDR3 nucleotides read TGTGCCAGCTCACTTATACAGGGGGACACCGGGGAGCTGTTTTTT.

V usage is TRBV4-3 and J usage is TRBJ2-3; 8 bases map to TRBD2. Germline trimming cut 4 bases from V and 8 bases from J; bases unmatched to any gene: 14. The CDR3 runs 16 residues. CDR1 LGHNA and CDR2 YSLEER come from the germline V gene. The CDR3 DNA reads TGCGCCAGCAGCCCCGGACTAGCCTCCACTTATGCTACGCAGTATTTT. The encoded protein is CASSPGLASTYATQYF.

The chain carries TRBV19 and TRBJ2-2; D is ambiguous. Germline CDR1 is LNHDA and CDR2 is SQIVND (reference sequence). The CDR3 is made up of 12 amino acids. V was pared by 5 bases and J by 6 bases, with 7 bases between. The CDR3 region has the DNA TGTGCCAGTAGTCCCCGCGCCGGGGAGCTGTTTTTT. It translates to CASSPRAGELFF.

This clone was detected only a few times. This sequence joins TRBV20-1 and TRBJ2-2; 9 bases match TRBD1. Germline V gene sequence: CDR1 DFQATT, CDR2 SNEGSKA (reference sequence). J lost 6 bases, V lost 3 bases, and 2 bases had no gene match. This CDR3 is built from 13 residues. CDR3 loop: CSASRQGAGELFF. The CDR3 region has the DNA TGCAGTGCTAGTCGACAGGGGGCCGGGGAGCTGTTTTTT.